This TCR beta chain was sequenced during a study of cytomegalovirus exposure and HLA in healthy donors. Study-wide results and limits: It was likely that a cluster of highly shared sequence variants was a sequencing artifact. The productive fraction for most TCR beta V segments was about 87% or about 30% in an earlier analysis.

Concerning this clone itself: Its antigen is currently unknown.

The study ran its PCR with 60 Vbeta and 13 Jbeta primers. Sequenced by immunoSEQ multiplex PCR; TCRdb stores in-frame clones only, minus some. The sample has about 190,000 clones, 75% to 90% seen once; the top ten hold 6.3%. The sequenced material came from PBMCs. The receptor was derived from a man aged 35-49 years in good health and CMV-seropositive.

CDR3 loop: CASSIGGGMVATNEKLFF. CDR3 nucleotide sequence: TGTGCCAGCAGCATTGGTGGCGGCATGGTCGCAACTAATGAAAAACTGTTTTTT. The chain recombines TRBV5-4 with TRBJ1-4; D is unclear. V lost 4 bases, J lost 0 bases, and 19 bases lay in between. The CDR3 is made up of 18 amino acids. Germline V CDR1 and CDR2: SGHNT, YYREEE (reference sequence). The whole variable domain, remainder taken from reference TRBV5-4 and TRBJ1-4, is ETGVTQSPTHLIKTRGQQVTLRCSSQSGHNTVSWYQQALGQGPQFIFQYYREEENGRGNFPPRFSGLQFPNYSSELNVNALELDDSALYLCASSIGGGMVATNEKLFFGSGTQLSVL.